This T cell receptor (beta chain) was found in a study of blood T cell repertoires in COVID-19. About the research overall: Collection of acute and convalescent COVID-19 samples took place in the United States, Italy and Spain. The cDNA or gDNA used as material had been derived from T cells, B-cell-depleted T cells, or PBMCs.

Germline V gene lookup returns CDR1 SGHKS and CDR2 YYEKEE (reference sequence). The trim removed 4 bases at V and 8 bases at J, leaving 6 bases unmatched. This CDR3 region has 14 residues. In the original workflow: Using reference gene primer amplification, nucleated cell counts were estimated. Repertoires were generated with immunoSEQ multiplex PCR, while TCRdb's copy carries only in-frame clones and drops some. The V and J calls and the clone size are those of that table, but D and trimming were determined from the DNA. The sample carries fewer than 80,000 clones, about 88% recorded once. The source is a man in his 70s with acute or convalescent COVID-19. Sequenced material: peripheral blood. The chain couples TRBV5-5 to TRBJ1-4, with 9 bases fitting TRBD1. CDR3 coding DNA: TGTGCCAGCAGCGAACAGGGGGCTGGGGAAAAACTGTTTTTT. Residues: CASSEQGAGEKLFF.